Below, one TCR beta chain is given with its context. Antigen: not known. V dropped 4 bases and J dropped 5 bases, with 11 bases sitting between them. There are 13 residues in the CDR3. Germline assignment: CDR1 SGHAT and CDR2 FQNNGV. The data were obtained in a study of OX40 agonist ivuxolimab in advanced cancers. Overall study context: Given to patients was ivuxolimab, an agonistic anti-OX40 (CD134) antibody. Those enrolled were 82.7% male, with a mean age of roughly 60 years and ages from about 20 to 80. Broader study findings: Clonal expansion was seen in CD4+ and CD8+ blood T cells by week 6 at 0.1 to 3.0 mg/kg.

Profiling relied on immunoSEQ multiplex PCR, and the TCRdb table lists in-frame clones only, not all of them. This sample yields tens of thousands of clones, of which about 86% are seen a single time; approximately 6.5% belongs to the top ten. Blood was sampled at baseline, cycle 4 day 1, and cycle 7 day 1. This TCR was recovered from an adult with an advanced solid tumor such as melanoma, head and neck, liver or kidney cancer. The specimen comprised CD4+ or CD8+ T cells sorted from blood, sampled in a trial of the OX40 agonist ivuxolimab. The rearrangement joins TRBV11-2 to TRBJ1-2, with D possibly TRBD1 on 6 matching bases. CDR3 sequence: CASSSGQLYGYTF. In DNA, the CDR3 is TGTGCCAGCAGCTCAGGACAGTTATATGGCTACACCTTC.